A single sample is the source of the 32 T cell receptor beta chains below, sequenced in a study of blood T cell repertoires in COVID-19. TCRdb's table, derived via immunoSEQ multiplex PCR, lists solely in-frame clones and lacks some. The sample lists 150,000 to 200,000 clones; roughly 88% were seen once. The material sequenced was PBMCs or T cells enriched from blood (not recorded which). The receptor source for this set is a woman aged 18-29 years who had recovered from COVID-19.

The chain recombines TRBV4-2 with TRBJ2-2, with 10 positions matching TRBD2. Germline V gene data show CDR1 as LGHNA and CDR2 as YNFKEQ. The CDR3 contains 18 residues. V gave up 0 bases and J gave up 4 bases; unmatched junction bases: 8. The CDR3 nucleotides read TGTGCCAGCAGCCAAGATTGGCTTGTAGCGGGAGGCACCGGGGAGCTGTTTTTT. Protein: CASSQDWLVAGGTGELFF.

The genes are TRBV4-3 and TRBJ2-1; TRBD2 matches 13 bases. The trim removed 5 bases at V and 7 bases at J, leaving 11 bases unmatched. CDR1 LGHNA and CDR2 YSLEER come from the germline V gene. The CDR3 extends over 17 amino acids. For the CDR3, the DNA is TGCGCCAGCAGCTCCGGACTAGCGGGGGCCGAGGGGAATGAGCAGTTCTTC. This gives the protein CASSSGLAGAEGNEQFF.

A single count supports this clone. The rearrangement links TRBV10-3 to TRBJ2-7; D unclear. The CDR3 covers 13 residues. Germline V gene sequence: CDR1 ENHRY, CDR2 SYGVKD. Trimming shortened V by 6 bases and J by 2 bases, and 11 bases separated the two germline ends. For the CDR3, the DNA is TGTGCCATCAGGTTAGAGGAGCCCTACGAGCAGTACTTC. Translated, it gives CAIRLEEPYEQYF.

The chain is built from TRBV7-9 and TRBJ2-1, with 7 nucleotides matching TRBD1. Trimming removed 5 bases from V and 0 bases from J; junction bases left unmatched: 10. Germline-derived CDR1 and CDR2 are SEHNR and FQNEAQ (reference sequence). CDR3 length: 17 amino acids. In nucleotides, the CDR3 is TGTGCCAGCAGCCCCAAACCCCGGGACAGCTCCTACAATGAGCAGTTCTTC. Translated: CASSPKPRDSSYNEQFF.

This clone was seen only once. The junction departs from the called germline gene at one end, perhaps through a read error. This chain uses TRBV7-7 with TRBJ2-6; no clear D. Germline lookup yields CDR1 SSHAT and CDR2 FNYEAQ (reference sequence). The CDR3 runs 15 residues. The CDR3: CASSPSLAGANVLTF. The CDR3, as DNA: TGTGCTAGCAGTCCTAGTCTAGCTGGGGCCAACGTCCTGACTTTC.

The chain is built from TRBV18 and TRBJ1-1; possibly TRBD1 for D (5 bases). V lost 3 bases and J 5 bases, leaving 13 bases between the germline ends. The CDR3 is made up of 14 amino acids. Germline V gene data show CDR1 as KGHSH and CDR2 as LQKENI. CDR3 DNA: TGTGCCAGCTCACCCGGGGGAGCGGAGACTGAAGCTTTCTTT. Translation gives CASSPGGAETEAFF.

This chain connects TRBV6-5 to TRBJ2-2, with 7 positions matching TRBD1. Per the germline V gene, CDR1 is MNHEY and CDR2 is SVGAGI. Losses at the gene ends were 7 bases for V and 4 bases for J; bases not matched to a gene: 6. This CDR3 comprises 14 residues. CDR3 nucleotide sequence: TGTGCCAGCAATCGACAGGGCGGCACCGGGGAGCTGTTTTTT. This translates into CASNRQGGTGELFF.

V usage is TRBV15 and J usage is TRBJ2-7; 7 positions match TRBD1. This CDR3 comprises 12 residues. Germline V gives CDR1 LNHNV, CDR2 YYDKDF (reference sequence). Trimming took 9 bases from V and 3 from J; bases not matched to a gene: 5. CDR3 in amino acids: CATRGQNYEQYF. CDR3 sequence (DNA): TGTGCCACGAGGGGACAGAACTACGAGCAGTACTTC.

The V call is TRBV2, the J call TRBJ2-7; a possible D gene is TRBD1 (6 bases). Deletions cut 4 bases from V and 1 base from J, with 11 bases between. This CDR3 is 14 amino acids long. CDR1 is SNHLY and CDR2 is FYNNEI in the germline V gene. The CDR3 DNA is TGTGCCAGCAGTGCGGAACAGGGTTCCTACGAGCAGTACTTC. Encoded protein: CASSAEQGSYEQYF.

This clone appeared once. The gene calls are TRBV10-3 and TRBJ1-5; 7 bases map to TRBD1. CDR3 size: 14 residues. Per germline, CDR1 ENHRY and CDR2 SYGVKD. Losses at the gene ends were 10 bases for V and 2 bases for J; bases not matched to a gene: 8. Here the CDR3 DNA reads TGTGCCACCAGAGACAGGGAGGGCAATCAGCCCCAGCATTTT. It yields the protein CATRDREGNQPQHF.

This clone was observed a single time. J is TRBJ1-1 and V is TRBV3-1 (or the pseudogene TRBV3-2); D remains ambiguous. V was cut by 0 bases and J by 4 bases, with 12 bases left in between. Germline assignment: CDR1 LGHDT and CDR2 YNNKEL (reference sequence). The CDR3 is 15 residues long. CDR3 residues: CASSQDGRAGTEAFF. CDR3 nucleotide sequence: TGTGCCAGCAGCCAAGATGGGAGGGCTGGCACTGAAGCTTTCTTT.

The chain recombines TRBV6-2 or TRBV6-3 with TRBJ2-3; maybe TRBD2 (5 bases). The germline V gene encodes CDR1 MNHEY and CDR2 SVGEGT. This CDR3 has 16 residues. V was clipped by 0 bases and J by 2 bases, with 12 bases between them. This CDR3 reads CASSYSRAEHTDTQYF. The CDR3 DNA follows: TGTGCCAGCAGTTACTCGAGAGCGGAGCACACAGATACGCAGTATTTT.

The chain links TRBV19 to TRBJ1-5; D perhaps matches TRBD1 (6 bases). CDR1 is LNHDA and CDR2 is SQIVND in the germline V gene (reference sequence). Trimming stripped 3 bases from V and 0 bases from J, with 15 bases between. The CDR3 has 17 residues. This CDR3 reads CASSMTSGGYSNQPQHF. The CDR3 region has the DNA TGTGCCAGTAGTATGACCAGTGGGGGCTATAGCAATCAGCCCCAGCATTTT.

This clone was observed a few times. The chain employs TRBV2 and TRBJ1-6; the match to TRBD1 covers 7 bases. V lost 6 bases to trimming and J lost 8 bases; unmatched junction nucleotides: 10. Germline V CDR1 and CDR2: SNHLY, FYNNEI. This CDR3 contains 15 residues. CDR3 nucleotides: TGTGCCAGCAGGGAGGCGACAGGGACTGATTCACCCCTCCACTTT. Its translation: CASREATGTDSPLHF.

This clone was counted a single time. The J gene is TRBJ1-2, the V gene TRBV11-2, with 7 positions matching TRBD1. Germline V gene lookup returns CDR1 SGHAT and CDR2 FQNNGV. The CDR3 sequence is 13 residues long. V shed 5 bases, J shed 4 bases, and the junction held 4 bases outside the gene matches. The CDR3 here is CASSRGTVYGYTF. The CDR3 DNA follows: TGTGCCAGCAGCCGCGGGACAGTCTATGGCTACACCTTC.

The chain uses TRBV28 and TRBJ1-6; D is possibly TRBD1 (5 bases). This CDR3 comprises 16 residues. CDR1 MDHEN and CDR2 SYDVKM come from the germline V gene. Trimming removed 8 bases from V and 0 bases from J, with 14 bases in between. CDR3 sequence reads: CASSEGVSSYNSPLHF. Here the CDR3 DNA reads TGTGCCAGCTCGGAAGGGGTTAGCTCCTATAATTCACCCCTCCACTTT.

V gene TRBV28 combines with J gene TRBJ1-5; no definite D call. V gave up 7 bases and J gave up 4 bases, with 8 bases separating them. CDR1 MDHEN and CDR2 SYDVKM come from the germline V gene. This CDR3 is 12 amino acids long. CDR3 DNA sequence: TGTGCCAGCACCTTAATTAATCAGCCCCAGCATTTT. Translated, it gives CASTLINQPQHF. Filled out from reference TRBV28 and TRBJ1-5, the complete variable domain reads DVKVTQSSRYLVKRTGEKVFLECVQDMDHENMFWYRQDPGLGLRLIYFSYDVKMKEKGDIPEGYSVSREKKERFSLILESASTNQTSMYLCASTLINQPQHFGDGTRLSIL.

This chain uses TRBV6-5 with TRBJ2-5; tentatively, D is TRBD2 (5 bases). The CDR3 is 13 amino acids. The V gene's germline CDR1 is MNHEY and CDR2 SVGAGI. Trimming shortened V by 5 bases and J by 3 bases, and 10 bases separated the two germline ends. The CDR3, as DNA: TGTGCCAGCAGTCGGGGTCTAAAAGAGACCCAGTACTTC. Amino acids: CASSRGLKETQYF.

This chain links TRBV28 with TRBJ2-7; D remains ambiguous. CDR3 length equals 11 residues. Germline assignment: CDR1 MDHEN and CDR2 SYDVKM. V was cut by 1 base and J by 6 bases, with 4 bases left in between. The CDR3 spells CASSLSFEQYF. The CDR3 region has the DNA TGTGCCAGCAGTTTATCATTCGAGCAGTACTTC.

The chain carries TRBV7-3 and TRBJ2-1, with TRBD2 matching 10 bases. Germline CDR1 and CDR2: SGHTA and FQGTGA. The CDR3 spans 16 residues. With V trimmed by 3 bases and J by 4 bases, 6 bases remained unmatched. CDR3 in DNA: TGTGCCAGCAGCTTGCTAGGACTAGCGGTATACAATGAGCAGTTCTTC. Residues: CASSLLGLAVYNEQFF. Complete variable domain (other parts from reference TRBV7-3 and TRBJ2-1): GAGVSQTPSNKVTEKGKYVELRCDPISGHTALYWYRQSLGQGPEFLIYFQGTGAADDSGLPNDRFFAVRPEGSVSTLKIQRTERGDSAVYLCASSLLGLAVYNEQFFGPGTRLTVL.

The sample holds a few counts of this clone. The CDR3 loop reads CATSRVFTQGGNEQFF. The CDR3 DNA follows: TGTGCCACCAGCAGAGTTTTTACTCAGGGTGGGAATGAGCAGTTCTTC. The J gene is TRBJ2-1, the V gene TRBV15, with D possibly TRBD1 on 5 matching bases. With 1 base removed from V and 7 bases from J, the gap between germline ends came to 17 bases. CDR3 length: 16 amino acids. CDR1 and CDR2 from the germline V gene are LNHNV and YYDKDF (reference sequence). The full variable domain, in which reference TRBV15 and TRBJ2-1 provide the parts outside the CDR3, is DAMVIQNPRYQVTQFGKPVTLSCSQTLNHNVMYWYQQKSSQAPKLLFHYYDKDFNNEADTPDNFQSRRPNTSFCFLDIRSPGLGDTAMYLCATSRVFTQGGNEQFFGPGTRLTVL.

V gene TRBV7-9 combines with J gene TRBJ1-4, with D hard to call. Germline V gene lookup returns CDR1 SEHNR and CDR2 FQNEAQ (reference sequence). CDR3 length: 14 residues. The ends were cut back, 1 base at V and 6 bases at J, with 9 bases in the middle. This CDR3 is CASSLVQPHEKLFF. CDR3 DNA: TGTGCCAGCAGCTTAGTACAGCCTCATGAAAAACTGTTTTTT.

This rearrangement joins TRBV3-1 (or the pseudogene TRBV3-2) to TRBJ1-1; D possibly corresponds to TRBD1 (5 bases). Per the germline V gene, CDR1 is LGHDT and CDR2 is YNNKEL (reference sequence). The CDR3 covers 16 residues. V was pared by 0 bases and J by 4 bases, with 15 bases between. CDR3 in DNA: TGTGCCAGCAGCCAAGATAAAGGACACCCGAGCACTGAAGCTTTCTTT. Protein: CASSQDKGHPSTEAFF.

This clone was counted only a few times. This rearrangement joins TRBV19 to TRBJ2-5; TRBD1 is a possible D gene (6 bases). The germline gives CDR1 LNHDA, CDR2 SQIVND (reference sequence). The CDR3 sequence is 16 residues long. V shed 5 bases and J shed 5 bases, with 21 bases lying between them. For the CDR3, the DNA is TGTGCCAGTAGTGGGTTTGTGGGCAGGGGCGGGGAGACCCAGTACTTC. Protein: CASSGFVGRGGETQYF.

The CDR3: CASSPIDRVSTDTQYF. The CDR3 region has the DNA TGTGCCAGCAGTCCGATCGACAGGGTTAGCACAGATACGCAGTATTTT. V gene TRBV28 combines with J gene TRBJ2-3, with 7 nucleotides matching TRBD1. The CDR3 is 16 amino acids. Losses at the gene ends were 5 bases for V and 0 bases for J; bases not matched to a gene: 8. The V gene's germline CDR1 is MDHEN and CDR2 SYDVKM.

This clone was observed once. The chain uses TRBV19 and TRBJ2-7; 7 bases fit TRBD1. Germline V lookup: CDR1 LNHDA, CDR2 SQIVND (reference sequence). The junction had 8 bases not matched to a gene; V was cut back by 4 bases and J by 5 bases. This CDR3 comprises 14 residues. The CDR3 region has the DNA TGTGCCAGTAGTACTGCCCCAGGGGGTAACGAGCAGTACTTC. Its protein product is CASSTAPGGNEQYF.

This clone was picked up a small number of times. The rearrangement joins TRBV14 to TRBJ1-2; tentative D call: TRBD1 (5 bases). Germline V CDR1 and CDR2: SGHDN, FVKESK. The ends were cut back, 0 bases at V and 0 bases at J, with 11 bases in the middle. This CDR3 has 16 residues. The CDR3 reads CASSQDGAGANYGYTF. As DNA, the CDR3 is TGTGCCAGCAGCCAAGATGGGGCCGGAGCTAACTATGGCTACACCTTC.

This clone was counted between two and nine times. CDR3 DNA: TGTGCCTGGACCTTGACAGCCTATGGCTACACCTTC. Protein sequence: CAWTLTAYGYTF. V is TRBV30 and J is TRBJ1-2; possible D gene TRBD1, 5 bases. Germline values: CDR1 GTSNPN, CDR2 SVGIG (reference sequence). Trimming left V 4 bases short and J 4 bases short, with 10 bases between. This CDR3 spans 12 amino acids.

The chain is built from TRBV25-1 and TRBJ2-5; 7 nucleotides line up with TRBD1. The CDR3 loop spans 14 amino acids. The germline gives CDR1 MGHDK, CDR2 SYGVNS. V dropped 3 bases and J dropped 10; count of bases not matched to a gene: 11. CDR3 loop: CASSDDLTGQDQYF. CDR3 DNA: TGTGCCAGCAGTGACGATTTGACAGGGCAGGACCAGTACTTC.

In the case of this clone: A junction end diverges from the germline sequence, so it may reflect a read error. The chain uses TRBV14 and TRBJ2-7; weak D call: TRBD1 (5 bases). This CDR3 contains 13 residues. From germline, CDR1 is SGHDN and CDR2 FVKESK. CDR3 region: CASSPGYSSEQYF. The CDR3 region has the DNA TGTGCCAGCAGCCCAGGGTACTCCTCCGAGCAGTACTTC.

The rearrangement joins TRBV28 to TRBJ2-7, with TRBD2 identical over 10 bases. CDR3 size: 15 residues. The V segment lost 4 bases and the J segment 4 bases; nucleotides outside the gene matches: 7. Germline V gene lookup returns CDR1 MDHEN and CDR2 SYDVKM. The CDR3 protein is CASSSTSAGGYEQYF. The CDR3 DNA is TGTGCCAGCAGTTCCACCTCAGCGGGAGGGTACGAGCAGTACTTC.

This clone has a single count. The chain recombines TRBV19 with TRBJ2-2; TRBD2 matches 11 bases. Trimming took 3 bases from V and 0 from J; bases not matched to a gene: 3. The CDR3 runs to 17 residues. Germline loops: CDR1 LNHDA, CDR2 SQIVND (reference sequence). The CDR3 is CASSITSGGTNTGELFF. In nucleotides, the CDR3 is TGTGCCAGTAGTATTACTAGCGGGGGTACGAACACCGGGGAGCTGTTTTTT.